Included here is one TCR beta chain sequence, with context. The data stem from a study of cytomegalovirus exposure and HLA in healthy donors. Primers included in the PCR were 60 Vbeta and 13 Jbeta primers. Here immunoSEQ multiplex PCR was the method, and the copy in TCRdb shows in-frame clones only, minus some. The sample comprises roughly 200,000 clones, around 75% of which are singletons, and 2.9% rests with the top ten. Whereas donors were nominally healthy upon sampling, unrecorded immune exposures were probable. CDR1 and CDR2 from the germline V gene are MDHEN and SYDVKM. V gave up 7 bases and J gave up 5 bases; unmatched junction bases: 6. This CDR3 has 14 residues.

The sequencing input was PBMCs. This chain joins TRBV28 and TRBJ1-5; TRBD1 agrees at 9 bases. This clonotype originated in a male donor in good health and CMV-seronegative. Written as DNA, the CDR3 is TGTGCCAGCATCCTAGGACAGGGGTATCAGCCCCAGCATTTT. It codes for CASILGQGYQPQHF.